This TCR beta chain comes out of a study of OX40 agonist ivuxolimab in advanced cancers. Germline lookup yields CDR1 SGHAT and CDR2 FQDESV (reference sequence). J was trimmed by 6 bases and V by 5 bases; bases with no gene match: 6. The length of the CDR3 is 15 residues. The table came from immunoSEQ multiplex PCR; TCRdb's copy has only in-frame clones and leaves some out. The sample includes about 49,000 clones, roughly 85% of them seen just once. Sequencing was performed on CD4+ or CD8+ T cells sorted from blood, taken in a trial of the OX40 agonist ivuxolimab. The sequence was obtained from an adult with an advanced solid tumor such as melanoma, head and neck, liver or kidney cancer. The chain combines TRBV11-1 with TRBJ2-1, with TRBD1 matching over 11 bases. CDR3 in amino acids: CASSESGQGGNEQFF. The CDR3 region has the DNA TGTGCCAGCAGCGAATCGGGACAGGGGGGCAATGAGCAGTTCTTC.